The clone carrying this T cell receptor beta chain was counted ten times or more. This entry comes from a study of T-cell reconstitution after alpha-beta-depleted transplantation in children. Unique molecular identifiers tagged the TCRbeta library. TCRdb ran MiXCR on the PCR reads and lists one entry per CDR3 protein. The repertoire holds about 640,000 distinct CDR3 sequences, over 15% seen once, with 1.1% in the top ten. The specimen was PBMCs from the stem cell graft donor, collected from the stem cell graft. This TCR was recovered from a human donor who donated a stem cell graft to a child with acute myeloid leukemia.

The CDR3 spells CSVEGDTGYTF. The CDR3 nucleotides are TGCAGCGTTGAAGGGGACACGGGCTACACCTTC. The chain recombines TRBV29-1 with TRBJ1-2; TRBD1 is a possible D gene (6 bases). The length of the CDR3 is 11 residues. Trimming pared 1 base from V and 8 bases from J, leaving 8 bases between. Looked up from germline, CDR1 is SQVTM and CDR2 is ANQGSEA.